This T cell receptor beta chain was captured by sequencing in a study of blood T cell dynamics during melanoma immunotherapy. TCRdb's table, derived via immunoSEQ multiplex PCR, lists solely in-frame clones and lacks some. The sample table includes over 60 clones. Specified time point: pre-treatment baseline. CDR3 length equals 15 residues. Germline V gene sequence: CDR1 MNHEY, CDR2 SVGAGI. V was clipped by 6 bases and J by 6 bases; unmatched bases: 8. The specimen comprised cell-free DNA from blood, sampled from a patient treated with checkpoint blockade. The TCR comes from a human donor with melanoma. The chain is built from TRBV6-5 and TRBJ2-3, with 11 bases matching TRBD2. The CDR3 region is CASSMRLAGMDTQYF. The CDR3 DNA is TGTGCCAGCAGCATGCGACTAGCGGGGATGGATACGCAGTATTTT.